This TCR beta chain derives from a study of blood T cell repertoires in COVID-19. Study-wide background: PBMCs, B-cell-depleted T cells, or T cells were the source of the cDNA or gDNA that made up the material.

This clone came up once. In the original processing: Reference gene primers were amplified, and this amplification served to estimate nucleated cell counts. Data came from immunoSEQ multiplex PCR; TCRdb stores just in-frame clones and leaves some out. V and J calls and clone size are copied from that table; D and trimming were computed from the DNA. Of 150,000 to 200,000 clones listed, about 87% are singletons. The sample was peripheral blood. This TCR came from a woman aged 18-35 years who had recovered from COVID-19.

The CDR3 coding sequence is TGTGCCAGCAGCCGGGGGGGGGCGAGGGACGGCTATGGCTACACCTTC. Translated, it gives CASSRGGARDGYGYTF. The chain carries TRBV7-2 and TRBJ1-2, with a tentative D call TRBD1 (6 bases). The CDR3 spans 16 residues. Trimming shortened V by 5 bases and J by 4 bases, and 20 bases separated the two germline ends. Per germline, CDR1 SGHTA and CDR2 FQGNSA.